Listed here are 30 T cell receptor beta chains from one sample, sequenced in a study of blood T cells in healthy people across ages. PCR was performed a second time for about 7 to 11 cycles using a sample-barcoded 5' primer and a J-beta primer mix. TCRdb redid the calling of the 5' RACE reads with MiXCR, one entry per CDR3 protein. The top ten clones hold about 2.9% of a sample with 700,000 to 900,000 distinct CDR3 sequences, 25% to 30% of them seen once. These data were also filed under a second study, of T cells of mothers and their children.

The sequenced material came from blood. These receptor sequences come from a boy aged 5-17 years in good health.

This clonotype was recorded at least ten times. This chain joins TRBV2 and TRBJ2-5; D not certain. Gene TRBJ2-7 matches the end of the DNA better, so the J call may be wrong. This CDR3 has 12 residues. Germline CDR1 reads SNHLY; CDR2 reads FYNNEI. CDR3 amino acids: CASSEAGYEQYF. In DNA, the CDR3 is TGTGCCAGCAGTGAAGCCGGCTACGAGCAGTACTTC.

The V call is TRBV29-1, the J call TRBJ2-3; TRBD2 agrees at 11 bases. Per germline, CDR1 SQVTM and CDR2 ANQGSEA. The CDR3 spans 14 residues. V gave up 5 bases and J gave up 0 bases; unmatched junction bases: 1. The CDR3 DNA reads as TGCAGCGTTCTAGCGGGGGGTAGCACAGATACGCAGTATTTT. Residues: CSVLAGGSTDTQYF.

The CDR3 DNA sequence: TGTGCCAGCAGCCCGGGGGGGGGGCGAATCTACGAGCAGTACTTC. Amino acids: CASSPGGGRIYEQYF. The chain couples TRBV9 to TRBJ2-7; 8 nucleotides align to TRBD2. V lost 4 bases, J lost 3 bases, and 9 bases stayed unmatched. Germline assignment: CDR1 SGDLS and CDR2 YYNGEE. CDR3 length equals 15 residues.

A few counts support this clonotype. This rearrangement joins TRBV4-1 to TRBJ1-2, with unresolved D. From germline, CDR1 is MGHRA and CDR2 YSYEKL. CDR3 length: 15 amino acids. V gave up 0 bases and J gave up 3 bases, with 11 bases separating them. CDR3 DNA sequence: TGCGCCAGCAGCCAAGAGGTGCAGGACTACTATGGCTACACCTTC. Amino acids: CASSQEVQDYYGYTF.

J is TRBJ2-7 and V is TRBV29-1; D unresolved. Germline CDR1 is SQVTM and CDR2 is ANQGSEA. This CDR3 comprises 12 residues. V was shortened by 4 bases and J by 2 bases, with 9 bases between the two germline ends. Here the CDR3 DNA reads TGCAGCGTTGTTTTTACGCCCTACGAGCAGTACTTC. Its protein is CSVVFTPYEQYF.

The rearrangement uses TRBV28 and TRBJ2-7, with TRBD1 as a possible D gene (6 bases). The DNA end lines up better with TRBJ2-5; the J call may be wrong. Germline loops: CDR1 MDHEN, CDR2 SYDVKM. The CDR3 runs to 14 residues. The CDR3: CATATGKIQETQYF. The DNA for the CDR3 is TGTGCCACCGCAACAGGGAAAATACAAGAGACCCAGTACTTC.

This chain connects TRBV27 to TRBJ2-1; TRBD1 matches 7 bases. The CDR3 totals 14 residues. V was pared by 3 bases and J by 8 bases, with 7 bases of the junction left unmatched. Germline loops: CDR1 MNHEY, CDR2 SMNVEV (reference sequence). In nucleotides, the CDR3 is TGTGCCAGCAGTTTCCAAAGACAGGGCGATGAGCAGTTCTTC. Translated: CASSFQRQGDEQFF.

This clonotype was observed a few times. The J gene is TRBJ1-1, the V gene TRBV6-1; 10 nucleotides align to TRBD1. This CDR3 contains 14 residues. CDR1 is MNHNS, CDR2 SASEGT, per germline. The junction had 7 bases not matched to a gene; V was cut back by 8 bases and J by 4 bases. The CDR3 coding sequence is TGTGCCAGCCCCCGAGACAGGGGGCTCACTGAAGCTTTCTTT. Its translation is CASPRDRGLTEAFF.

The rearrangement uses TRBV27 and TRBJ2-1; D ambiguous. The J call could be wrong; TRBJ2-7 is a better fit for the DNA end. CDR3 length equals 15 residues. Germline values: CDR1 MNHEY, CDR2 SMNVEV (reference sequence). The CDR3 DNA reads TGTGCCAGCAGCCATCCAGAACGACGCTCCTACGAGCAGTACTTC. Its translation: CASSHPERRSYEQYF.

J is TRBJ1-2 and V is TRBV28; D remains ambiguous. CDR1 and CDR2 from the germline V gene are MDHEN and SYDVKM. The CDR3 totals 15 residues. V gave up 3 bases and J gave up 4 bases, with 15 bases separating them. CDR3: CASSLFGRRSYGYTF. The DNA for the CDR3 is TGTGCCAGCAGTTTGTTCGGGAGACGCAGCTATGGCTACACCTTC.

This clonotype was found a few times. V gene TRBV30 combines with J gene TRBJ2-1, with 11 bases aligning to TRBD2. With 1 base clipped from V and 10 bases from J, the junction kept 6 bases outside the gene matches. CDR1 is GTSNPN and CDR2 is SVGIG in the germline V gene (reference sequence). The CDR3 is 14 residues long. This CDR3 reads CAWSDSGGAREQFF. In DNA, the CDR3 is TGTGCCTGGAGTGATAGCGGGGGGGCCCGGGAGCAGTTCTTC.

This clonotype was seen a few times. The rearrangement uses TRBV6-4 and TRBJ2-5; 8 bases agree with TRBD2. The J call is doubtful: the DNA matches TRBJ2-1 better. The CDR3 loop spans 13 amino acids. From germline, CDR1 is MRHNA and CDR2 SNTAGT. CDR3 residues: CASSVGGGNEQFF. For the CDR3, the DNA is TGTGCCAGCAGTGTCGGGGGGGGAAATGAGCAGTTCTTC.

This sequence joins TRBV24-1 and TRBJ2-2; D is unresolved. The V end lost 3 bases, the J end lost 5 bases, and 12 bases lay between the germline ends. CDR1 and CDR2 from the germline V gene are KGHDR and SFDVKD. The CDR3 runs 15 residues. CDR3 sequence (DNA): TGTGCCACCAGTGATAGGTTAAGGGATACCGGGGAGCTGTTTTTT. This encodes CATSDRLRDTGELFF.

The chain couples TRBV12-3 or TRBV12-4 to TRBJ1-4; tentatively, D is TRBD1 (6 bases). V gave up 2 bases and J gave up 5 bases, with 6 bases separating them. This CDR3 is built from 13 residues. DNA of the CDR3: TGTGCCAGCAGTTTAACAGGGAATGAAAAACTGTTTTTT. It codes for CASSLTGNEKLFF.

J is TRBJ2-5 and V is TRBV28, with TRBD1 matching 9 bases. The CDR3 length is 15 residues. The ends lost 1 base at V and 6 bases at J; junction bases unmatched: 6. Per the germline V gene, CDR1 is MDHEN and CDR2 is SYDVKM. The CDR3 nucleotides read TGTGCCAGCAGTTTATTCTTACAGGGGGCTAAGACCCAGTACTTC. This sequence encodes CASSLFLQGAKTQYF.

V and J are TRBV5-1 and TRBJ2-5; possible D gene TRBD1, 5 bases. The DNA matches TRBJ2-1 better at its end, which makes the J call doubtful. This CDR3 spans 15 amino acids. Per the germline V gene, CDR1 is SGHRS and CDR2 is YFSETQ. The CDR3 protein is CASSLRQGLGDEQFF. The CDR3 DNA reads TGCGCCAGCAGCTTGCGGCAGGGTCTAGGGGATGAGCAGTTCTTC.

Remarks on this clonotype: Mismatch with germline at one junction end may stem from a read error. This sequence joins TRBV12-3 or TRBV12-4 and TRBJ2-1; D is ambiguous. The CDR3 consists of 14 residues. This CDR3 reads CASSNLGLGGEQHF. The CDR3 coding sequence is TGTGCCAGCAGCAACCTAGGTTTGGGCGGCGAGCAGCACTTC.

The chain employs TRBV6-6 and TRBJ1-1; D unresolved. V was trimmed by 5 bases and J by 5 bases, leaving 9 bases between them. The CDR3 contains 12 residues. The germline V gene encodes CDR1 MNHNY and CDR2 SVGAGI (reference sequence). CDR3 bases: TGTGCCAGCAGTCCCCGGGAGACTGAAGCTTTCTTT. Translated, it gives CASSPRETEAFF.

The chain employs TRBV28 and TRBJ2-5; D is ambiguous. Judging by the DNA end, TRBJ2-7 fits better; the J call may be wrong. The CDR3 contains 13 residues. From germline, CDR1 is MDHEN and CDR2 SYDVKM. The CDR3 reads CASSSTNSYEQYF. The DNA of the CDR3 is TGTGCCAGCAGTTCCACAAACTCCTACGAGCAGTACTTC.

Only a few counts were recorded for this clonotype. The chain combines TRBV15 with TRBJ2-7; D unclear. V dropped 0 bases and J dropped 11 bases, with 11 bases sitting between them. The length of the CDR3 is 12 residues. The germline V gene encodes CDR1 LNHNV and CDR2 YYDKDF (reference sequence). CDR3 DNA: TGTGCCACCAGCAGAGATAGGACCCGGGAGTACTTC. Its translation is CATSRDRTREYF.

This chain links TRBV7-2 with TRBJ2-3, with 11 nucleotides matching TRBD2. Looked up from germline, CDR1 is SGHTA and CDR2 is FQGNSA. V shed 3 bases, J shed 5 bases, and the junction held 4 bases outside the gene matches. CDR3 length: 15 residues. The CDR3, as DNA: TGTGCCAGCAGCTTTCTAGCGGGAGGCGTAGATACGCAGTATTTT. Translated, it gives CASSFLAGGVDTQYF.

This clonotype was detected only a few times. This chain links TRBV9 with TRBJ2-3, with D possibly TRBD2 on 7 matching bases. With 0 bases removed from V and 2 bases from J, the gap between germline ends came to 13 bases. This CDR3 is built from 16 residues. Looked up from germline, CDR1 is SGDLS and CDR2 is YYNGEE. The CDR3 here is CASSVGIGGLTDTQYF. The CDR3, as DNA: TGTGCCAGCAGCGTAGGAATCGGGGGGCTCACAGATACGCAGTATTTT.

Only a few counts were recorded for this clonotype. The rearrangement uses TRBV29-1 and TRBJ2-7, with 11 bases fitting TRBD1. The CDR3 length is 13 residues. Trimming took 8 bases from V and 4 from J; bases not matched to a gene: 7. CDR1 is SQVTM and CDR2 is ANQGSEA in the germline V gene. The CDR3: CSTIRDRGYEQYF. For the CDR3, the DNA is TGCAGCACCATCCGGGACAGGGGGTACGAGCAGTACTTC.

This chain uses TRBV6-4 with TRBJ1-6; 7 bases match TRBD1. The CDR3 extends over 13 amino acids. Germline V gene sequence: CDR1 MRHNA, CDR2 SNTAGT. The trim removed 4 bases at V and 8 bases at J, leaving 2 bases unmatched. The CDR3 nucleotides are TGTGCCAGCAGTGTTCAGGGGGATTCACCCCTCCACTTT. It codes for CASSVQGDSPLHF.

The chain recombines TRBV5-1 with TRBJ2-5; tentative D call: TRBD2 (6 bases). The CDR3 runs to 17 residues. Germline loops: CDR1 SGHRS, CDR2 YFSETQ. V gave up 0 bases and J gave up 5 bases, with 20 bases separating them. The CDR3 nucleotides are TGCGCCAGCAGCTTGGCATCCGGACTTAGCGGTTCCGAGACCCAGTACTTC. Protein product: CASSLASGLSGSETQYF.

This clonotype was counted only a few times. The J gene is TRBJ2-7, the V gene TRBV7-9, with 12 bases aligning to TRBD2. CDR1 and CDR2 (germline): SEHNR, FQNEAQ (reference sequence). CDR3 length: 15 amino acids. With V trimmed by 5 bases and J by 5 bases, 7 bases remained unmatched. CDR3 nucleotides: TGTGCCAGCAGCGCATCACTAGCGGGGGGTGACGAGCAGTACTTC. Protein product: CASSASLAGGDEQYF. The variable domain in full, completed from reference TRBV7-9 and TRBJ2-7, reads DTGVSQNPRHKITKRGQNVTFRCDPISEHNRLYWYRQTLGQGPEFLTYFQNEAQLEKSRLLSDRFSAERPKGSFSTLEIQRTEQGDSAMYLCASSASLAGGDEQYFGPGTRLTVT.

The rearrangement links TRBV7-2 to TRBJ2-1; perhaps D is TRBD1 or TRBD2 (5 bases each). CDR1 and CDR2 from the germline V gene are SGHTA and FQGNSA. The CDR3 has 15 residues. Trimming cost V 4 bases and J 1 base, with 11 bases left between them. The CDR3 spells CASSSAWGSYNEQFF. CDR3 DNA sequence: TGTGCCAGCAGCTCCGCCTGGGGGTCCTACAATGAGCAGTTCTTC.

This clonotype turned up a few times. The CDR3 coding sequence is TGCAGTGCGAACAGGGGGCTGGACTATGGCTACACCTTC. Its translation is CSANRGLDYGYTF. The chain links TRBV20-1 to TRBJ1-2; TRBD1 aligns across 9 bases. Losses at the gene ends were 6 bases for V and 3 bases for J; bases not matched to a gene: 5. The CDR3 runs to 13 residues. Germline V gene data show CDR1 as DFQATT and CDR2 as SNEGSKA (reference sequence).

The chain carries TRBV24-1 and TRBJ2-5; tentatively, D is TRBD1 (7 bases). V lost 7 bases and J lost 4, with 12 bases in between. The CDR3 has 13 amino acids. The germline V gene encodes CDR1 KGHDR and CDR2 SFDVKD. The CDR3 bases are TGTGCCACCAGCAACAGGGGACTAGAGACCCAGTACTTC. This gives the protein CATSNRGLETQYF.

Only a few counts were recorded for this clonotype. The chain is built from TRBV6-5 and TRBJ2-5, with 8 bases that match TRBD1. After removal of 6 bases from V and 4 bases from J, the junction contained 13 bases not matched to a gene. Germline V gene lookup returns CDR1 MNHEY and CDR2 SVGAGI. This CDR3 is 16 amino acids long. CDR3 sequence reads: CASRGSPAGGLETQYF. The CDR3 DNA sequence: TGTGCCAGCAGGGGGTCCCCAGCAGGGGGCTTAGAGACCCAGTACTTC.